This T cell receptor (beta chain) comes out of a study of blood T cell repertoires in COVID-19. Across the study: Samples representing acute and convalescent COVID-19 were sourced from the United States, Italy and Spain. From T cells, B-cell-depleted T cells, or PBMCs came the material, which was cDNA or gDNA.

Authors' analysis steps: Using reference gene primer amplification, nucleated cell counts were estimated. Data came from immunoSEQ multiplex PCR; TCRdb stores just in-frame clones and leaves some out. V and J calls and clone size are copied from that table; D and trimming were computed from the DNA. The table shows about 530,000 clones, with 85% to 90% occurring only once. CDR1 and CDR2 from the germline V gene are ENHRY and SYGVKD. The CDR3 loop spans 12 amino acids. Deletions cut 8 bases from V and 5 bases from J, with 9 bases between. V gene TRBV10-3 combines with J gene TRBJ1-4, with TRBD1 as a possible D gene (6 bases). The sequenced sample was peripheral blood. This clonotype was obtained from a woman between 50 and 59 years old with COVID-19, enrolled during active disease. The CDR3 loop is CAIGGGNEKLFF. CDR3 DNA: TGTGCCATCGGGGGCGGGAATGAAAAACTGTTTTTT.